Listed below are T cell receptor beta chains from one sample, sequenced in a study of T cells in Graves' hyperthyroidism and ophthalmopathy. MiXCR, run by TCRdb on the multiplex PCR reads, gives a single entry per CDR3 protein. This sample yields about 410,000 distinct CDR3 sequences, of which around 13% are seen a single time; around 19% belongs to the top ten. Sequencing used blood. The source is a woman in her 30s with Graves' ophthalmopathy. Each CDR3 is given with its conserved first and last residue. A D gene is named only where the DNA matches it firmly. Some rows have no size entry. The others give once, few or many, or a class for an expanded clone.

V gene: TRBV27
clone size: few
J gene: TRBJ1-2
D gene: NA
CDR3 protein: CASSLDGGNNYGYTF

V gene: TRBV28
clone size: NA
J gene: TRBJ1-6
D gene: NA
CDR3 protein: CASRLGAKFNSPLHF

V gene: TRBV20-1
clone size: many
J gene: TRBJ2-7
D gene: TRBD2
CDR3 protein: CSASSGGADYEQYF

V gene: TRBV30
clone size: many
J gene: TRBJ2-3
D gene: TRBD1
CDR3 protein: CASDRGSTDTQYF

V gene: TRBV3-1
clone size: many
J gene: TRBJ2-1
D gene: NA
CDR3 protein: CASSQAKGSSYNEQFF

V gene: TRBV2
clone size: many
J gene: TRBJ1-2
D gene: NA
CDR3 protein: CASSAFRQVDYGYTF

V gene: TRBV7-9
clone size: many
J gene: TRBJ1-5
D gene: NA
CDR3 protein: CASSRGQGYNQPQHF

V gene: TRBV15
clone size: NA
J gene: TRBJ2-5
D gene: TRBD2
CDR3 protein: CATSSLGPSGGAFRETQYF

V gene: TRBV7-9
clone size: many
J gene: TRBJ2-5
D gene: TRBD2
CDR3 protein: CASSFSRAGGQETQYF

V gene: TRBV7-8
clone size: many
J gene: TRBJ1-5
D gene: NA
CDR3 protein: CASSLGRRMYQPQHF

V gene: TRBV6-1
clone size: many
J gene: TRBJ1-3
D gene: TRBD1
CDR3 protein: CASSEDHWQGARNTIYF

V gene: TRBV12-3/TRBV12-4
clone size: many
J gene: TRBJ2-2
D gene: TRBD1
CDR3 protein: CAKRTGITGELFF

V gene: TRBV20-1
clone size: NA
J gene: TRBJ2-3
D gene: NA
CDR3 protein: CSVLTDTQYF

V gene: TRBV11-2
clone size: NA
J gene: TRBJ2-3
D gene: NA
CDR3 protein: CASSGGWEIADTQYF

V gene: TRBV20-1
clone size: NA
J gene: TRBJ1-2
D gene: NA
CDR3 protein: CRANYGFTF

V gene: TRBV28
clone size: NA
J gene: TRBJ2-3
D gene: NA
CDR3 protein: CASSVAVDTQYF

V gene: TRBV7-2
clone size: many
J gene: TRBJ2-1
D gene: NA
CDR3 protein: CASSLRGLKQFF

V gene: TRBV19
clone size: NA
J gene: TRBJ2-3
D gene: TRBD2
CDR3 protein: CASSSSPSGATDTQYF

V gene: TRBV7-2
clone size: many
J gene: TRBJ2-5
D gene: NA
CDR3 protein: CASSLAVQQETQYF

V gene: TRBV28
clone size: many
J gene: TRBJ2-7
D gene: NA
CDR3 protein: CASSSPGADSYEQYF

V gene: TRBV20-1
clone size: many
J gene: TRBJ1-5
D gene: NA
CDR3 protein: CSARDRSVGPDSNQPQHF

V gene: TRBV2
clone size: few
J gene: TRBJ1-4
D gene: NA
CDR3 protein: CASSEEPMDGPNAAANEKLFF

V gene: TRBV18
clone size: many
J gene: TRBJ2-1
D gene: NA
CDR3 protein: CASSPRGQYNEQFF

V gene: TRBV9
clone size: many
J gene: TRBJ1-2
D gene: NA
CDR3 protein: CASSVAESPYGYTF

V gene: TRBV6-1
clone size: NA
J gene: TRBJ1-1
D gene: NA
CDR3 protein: CASNPGGWHTEAFF

V gene: TRBV6-1
clone size: NA
J gene: TRBJ1-3
D gene: TRBD1
CDR3 protein: CASSRLFRQGANTIYF

V gene: TRBV7-3
clone size: many
J gene: TRBJ2-1
D gene: NA
CDR3 protein: CASSLMGGNNEQFF

V gene: TRBV2
clone size: many
J gene: TRBJ2-7
D gene: NA
CDR3 protein: CASSIRQVSRYEQYF

V gene: TRBV28
clone size: many
J gene: TRBJ1-1
D gene: NA
CDR3 protein: CASSPPWIANTEAFF

V gene: TRBV27
clone size: NA
J gene: TRBJ2-3
D gene: TRBD2
CDR3 protein: CASRHLAGGPSDTQYF

V gene: TRBV6-1
clone size: few
J gene: TRBJ1-3
D gene: NA
CDR3 protein: CASRRQASGNTIYF

V gene: TRBV9
clone size: many
J gene: TRBJ1-1
D gene: NA
CDR3 protein: CASTTGMNTEAFF

V gene: TRBV24-1
clone size: many
J gene: TRBJ2-1
D gene: NA
CDR3 protein: CATSDARGGSYNEQFF

V gene: TRBV20-1
clone size: NA
J gene: TRBJ1-2
D gene: NA
CDR3 protein: CSARRTVNYGYTF

V gene: TRBV28
clone size: many
J gene: TRBJ2-2
D gene: NA
CDR3 protein: CASSLLLNTGELFF

V gene: TRBV20-1
clone size: many
J gene: TRBJ2-7
D gene: TRBD1
CDR3 protein: CSFKPGTVYEQYF

V gene: TRBV2
clone size: many
J gene: TRBJ1-1
D gene: NA
CDR3 protein: CASSEGARGTFSEAFF

V gene: TRBV2
clone size: many
J gene: TRBJ2-3
D gene: TRBD1
CDR3 protein: CASSVRTGLDTQYF

V gene: TRBV29-1
clone size: NA
J gene: TRBJ1-3
D gene: NA
CDR3 protein: CSVVDRESPGNTIYF

V gene: TRBV30
clone size: many
J gene: TRBJ1-4
D gene: NA
CDR3 protein: CAWGGDNEKLFF

V gene: TRBV20-1
clone size: many
J gene: TRBJ1-1
D gene: NA
CDR3 protein: CSERGQSNTEAFF

V gene: TRBV7-9
clone size: many
J gene: TRBJ2-7
D gene: NA
CDR3 protein: CASSLGVGPTYEQYF

V gene: TRBV20-1
clone size: NA
J gene: TRBJ1-1
D gene: NA
CDR3 protein: CSARKRAGGPPEAFF

V gene: TRBV10-3
clone size: many
J gene: TRBJ2-1
D gene: TRBD2
CDR3 protein: CAISGGGASRLGEQFF

V gene: TRBV18
clone size: many
J gene: TRBJ2-3
D gene: NA
CDR3 protein: CASSPLAASTDTQYF

V gene: TRBV10-3
clone size: few
J gene: TRBJ1-6
D gene: TRBD1
CDR3 protein: CAISDPWQGGNSPLHF

V gene: TRBV5-6
clone size: few
J gene: TRBJ1-4
D gene: NA
CDR3 protein: CASSLWGGEKLFF

V gene: TRBV11-2
clone size: many
J gene: TRBJ2-7
D gene: NA
CDR3 protein: CASSPGRDAGPYEQYF

V gene: TRBV5-1
clone size: few
J gene: TRBJ2-1
D gene: TRBD2
CDR3 protein: CASSLTSGGAAYNEQFF

V gene: TRBV5-1
clone size: many
J gene: TRBJ1-1
D gene: TRBD1
CDR3 protein: CASADPSLTGAFEAFF

V gene: TRBV11-2
clone size: many
J gene: TRBJ2-1
D gene: TRBD2
CDR3 protein: CASSKSGLAGNEQFF

V gene: TRBV9
clone size: NA
J gene: TRBJ2-3
D gene: TRBD2
CDR3 protein: CASSGDASGDTDTQYF

V gene: TRBV7-8
clone size: many
J gene: TRBJ2-4
D gene: TRBD2
CDR3 protein: CASSAGLAGVTRSGIAKNIQYF

V gene: TRBV11-2
clone size: many
J gene: TRBJ2-3
D gene: TRBD2
CDR3 protein: CASSSRPGLAGVDTQYF

V gene: TRBV2
clone size: NA
J gene: TRBJ2-7
D gene: NA
CDR3 protein: CASSEAVGGVGREQYF

V gene: TRBV19
clone size: many
J gene: TRBJ2-1
D gene: TRBD2
CDR3 protein: CASSIILAGGLGEQFF

V gene: TRBV10-3
clone size: NA
J gene: TRBJ2-7
D gene: NA
CDR3 protein: CAIRRDGGIYEQYF